This T cell receptor beta chain was retrieved from a study of CD8 T cells in Susac syndrome. V lost 4 bases to trimming and J lost 6 bases; unmatched junction nucleotides: 10. The length of the CDR3 is 15 residues. Germline assignment: CDR1 SGHNT and CDR2 YYREEE (reference sequence). The RNA input was roughly 0.45 to 1 ug, and it was reverse transcribed with random hexamers. TCRdb analysed the immunoSEQ multiplex PCR reads with MiXCR anew, one entry per CDR3 protein. The data hold around 170,000 distinct CDR3 sequences, with 85% to 95% observed a single time. Negative isolation was used for CD8+ and CD4+ T cells, and FACS enrichment was applied to TEMRA cells.

The chain employs TRBV5-4 and TRBJ2-3; 8 bases align to TRBD1. The sequenced sample was CD4+ T cells from PBMCs. This TCR derives from a human donor with Susac syndrome. The CDR3 DNA is TGTGCCAGCAGCCAAACGACAGGGGCGGTGGATACGCAGTATTTT. Protein: CASSQTTGAVDTQYF.